This T cell receptor (beta chain) derives from a study of response to subunit inactivated influenza vaccine. TCRdb processed the RT-PCR reads anew with MiXCR; each CDR3 protein has one entry. This sample carries about 620,000 distinct CDR3 sequences, around 11% of them seen once, and the ten largest clones take roughly 11%. Trimming stripped 2 bases from V and 2 bases from J, with 22 bases between. The CDR3 totals 18 residues. This clonotype came up a few times. These same data were also listed under a study on T cells expressing NK-cell markers. As that report states: What made the TCR beta cDNA was 5'RACE template switching with UMIs.

The material sequenced was PBMCs from blood, taken on the day of vaccination. The chain carries TRBV12-3 or TRBV12-4 and TRBJ2-7; TRBD1 might be the D (6 bases). This clonotype was obtained from a man between 45 and 60 years old who received an inactivated influenza vaccine. CDR3 nucleotide sequence: TGTGCCAGCAGTTTACAGGGGTGGGGGTTAGGGGAACCCTACGAGCAGTACTTC. Translating it yields CASSLQGWGLGEPYEQYF.